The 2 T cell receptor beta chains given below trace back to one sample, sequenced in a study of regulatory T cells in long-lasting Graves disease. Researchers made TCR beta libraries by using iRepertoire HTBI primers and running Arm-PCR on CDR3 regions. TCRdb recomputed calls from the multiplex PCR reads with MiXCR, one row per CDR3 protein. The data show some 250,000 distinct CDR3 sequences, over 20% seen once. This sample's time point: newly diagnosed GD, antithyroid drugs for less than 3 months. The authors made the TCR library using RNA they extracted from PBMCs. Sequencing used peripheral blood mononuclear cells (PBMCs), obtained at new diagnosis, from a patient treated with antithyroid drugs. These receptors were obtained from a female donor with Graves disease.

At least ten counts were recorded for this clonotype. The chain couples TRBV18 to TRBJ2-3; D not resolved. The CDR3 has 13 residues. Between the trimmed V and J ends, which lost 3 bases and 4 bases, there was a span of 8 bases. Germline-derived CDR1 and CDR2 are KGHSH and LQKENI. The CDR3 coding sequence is TGTGCCAGCTCACCGTTCCGCGCAGATACGCAGTATTTT. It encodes CASSPFRADTQYF.

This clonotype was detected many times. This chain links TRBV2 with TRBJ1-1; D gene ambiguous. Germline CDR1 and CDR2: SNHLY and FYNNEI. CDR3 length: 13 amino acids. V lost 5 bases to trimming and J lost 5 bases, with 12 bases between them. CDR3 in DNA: TGTGCCAGCAGTAGGACCTTAAGGACTGAAGCTTTCTTT. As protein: CASSRTLRTEAFF.